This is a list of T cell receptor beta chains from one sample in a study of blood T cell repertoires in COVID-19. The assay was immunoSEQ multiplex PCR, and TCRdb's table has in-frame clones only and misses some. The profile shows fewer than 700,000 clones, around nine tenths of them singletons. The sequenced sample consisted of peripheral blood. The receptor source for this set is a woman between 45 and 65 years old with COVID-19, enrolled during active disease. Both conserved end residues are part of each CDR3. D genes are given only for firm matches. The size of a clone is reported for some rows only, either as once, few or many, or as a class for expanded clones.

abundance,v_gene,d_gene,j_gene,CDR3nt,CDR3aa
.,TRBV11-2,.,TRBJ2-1,TGTGCCAGCAGCCCCCAGACAGTAAACAATGAGCAGTTCTTC,CASSPQTVNNEQFF
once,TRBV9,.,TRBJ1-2,TGTGCCAGCAGCGTAGTCGGGGGGGCCTATGGCTACACCTTC,CASSVVGGAYGYTF
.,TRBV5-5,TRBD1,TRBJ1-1,TGTGCCAGCAGCCCCTGGCTTGGACAGGCGGACACTGAAGCTTTCTTT,CASSPWLGQADTEAFF
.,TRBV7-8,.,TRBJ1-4,TGTGCCAGCAGCCGTACAGGCGGTGAAAAACTGTTTTTT,CASSRTGGEKLFF
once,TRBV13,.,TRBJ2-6,TGTGCCAGCAGCTCCCAGGGCTCAACGGACTCTGGGGCCAACGTCCTGACTTTC,CASSSQGSTDSGANVLTF
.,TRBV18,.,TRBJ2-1,TGTGCCAGCTCACCCGCGCTGTTCGACAATGAGCAGTTCTTC,CASSPALFDNEQFF
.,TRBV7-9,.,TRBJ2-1,TGTGCCAGCAGCCATACAGGGAAAGGGAATGAGCAGTTCTTC,CASSHTGKGNEQFF
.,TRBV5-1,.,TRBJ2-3,TGCGCCAGCAGCTTCTACGGGACAGATACGCAGTATTTT,CASSFYGTDTQYF
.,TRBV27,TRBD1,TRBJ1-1,TGTGCCAGCAACAGGGGACCTTGGGACACTGAAGCTTTCTTT,CASNRGPWDTEAFF
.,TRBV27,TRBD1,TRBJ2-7,TGTGCCAGCGGGACGGGACAGGGGAGGACCGAGCAGTACTTC,CASGTGQGRTEQYF
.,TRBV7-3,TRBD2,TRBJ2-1,TGTGCCAGCAGCCCGAGCGGGGGGCCCTACAATGAGCAGTTCTTC,CASSPSGGPYNEQFF
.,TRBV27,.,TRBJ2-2,TGTGCCAGGGGACTTTCAAACACCGGGGAGCTGTTTTTT,CARGLSNTGELFF
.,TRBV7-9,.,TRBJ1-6,TGTGCCAGCAGCTCAGTGGGGGCGGGTAGTTCACCCCTCCACTTT,CASSSVGAGSSPLHF
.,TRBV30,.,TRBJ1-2,TGTGCCTGGTGGAGCGTACAGGGCTATGGCTACACCTTC,CAWWSVQGYGYTF
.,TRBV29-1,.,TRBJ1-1,TGCAGCGTTGGAGGGCCAGCGGGCCTCACTGAAGCTTTCTTT,CSVGGPAGLTEAFF
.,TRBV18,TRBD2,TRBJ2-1,TGTGCCAGCTCACTCATTAGCGGGGGGGCCAATGAGCAGTTCTTC,CASSLISGGANEQFF
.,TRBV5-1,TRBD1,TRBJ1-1,TGCGCCAGCAGCACACAGGGGACCACGAACACTGAAGCTTTCTTT,CASSTQGTTNTEAFF
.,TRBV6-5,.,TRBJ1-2,TGTGCCAGCAGTTATAGAGGGAGGTACTATGGCTACACCTTC,CASSYRGRYYGYTF
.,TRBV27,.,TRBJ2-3,TGTGCCAGCAGTGAGGGGAACCGGGGGGATACGCAGTATTTT,CASSEGNRGDTQYF
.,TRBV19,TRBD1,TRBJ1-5,TGTGCCAGTAGTCGGGGGAAAACAGGGGTTCAGCCCCAGCATTTT,CASSRGKTGVQPQHF
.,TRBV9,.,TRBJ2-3,TGTGCCAGCAGCAAATCTACAGATACGCAGTATTTT,CASSKSTDTQYF
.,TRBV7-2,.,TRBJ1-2,TGTGCCAGCAGCCCTCGGGGTTATGGCTACACCTTC,CASSPRGYGYTF
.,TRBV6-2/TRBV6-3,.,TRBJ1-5,TGTGCCAGCAGCTCCGGACAGCACAATCAGCCCCAGCATTTT,CASSSGQHNQPQHF
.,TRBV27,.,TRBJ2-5,TGTGCCAGCAGTTTAATGGGGAGAGAGACCCAGTACTTC,CASSLMGRETQYF
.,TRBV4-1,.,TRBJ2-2,TGCGCCAGCAGCCAAGATAGGACGGGGGCGAACACCGGGGAGCTGTTTTTT,CASSQDRTGANTGELFF
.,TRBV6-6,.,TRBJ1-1,TGTGCCAGCAGTTACTCGAGCCCTGAAGCTTTCTTT,CASSYSSPEAFF
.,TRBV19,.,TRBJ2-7,TGTGCCAGTAGTGCCGGACGCGGGTACGAGCAGTACTTC,CASSAGRGYEQYF
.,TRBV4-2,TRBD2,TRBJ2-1,TGTGCCAGCAGCCAAGTAGCGGGGGGGCGGAATGAGCAGTTCTTC,CASSQVAGGRNEQFF
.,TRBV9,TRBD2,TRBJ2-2,TGTGCCAGCAGCGACACTAGCGGCCGCGGGGACGGGGAGCTGTTTTTT,CASSDTSGRGDGELFF
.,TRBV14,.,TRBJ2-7,TGTGCCAGCAGCCACCAACAGTATAGGGGCGAGCAGTACTTC,CASSHQQYRGEQYF
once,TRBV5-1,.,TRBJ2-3,TGCGCCAGCAGCTCCCCCCATCAAGGGGTTGCGACAGATACGCAGTATTTT,CASSSPHQGVATDTQYF
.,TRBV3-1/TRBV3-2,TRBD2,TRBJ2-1,TGTGCCAGCAGCTGGACTAGCGGGGCACAAGAGCAGTTCTTC,CASSWTSGAQEQFF
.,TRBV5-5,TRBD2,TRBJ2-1,TGTGCCAGCAGCTTGATAGCGGGGGTCTACAATGAGCAGTTCTTC,CASSLIAGVYNEQFF
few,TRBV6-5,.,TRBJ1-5,TGTGCCAGGGATGGCGCGGGGAGCAATCAGCCCCAGCATTTT,CARDGAGSNQPQHF
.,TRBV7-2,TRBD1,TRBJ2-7,TGTGCCAGCACCTCCGGGGACAGAGTACCCTACGAGCAGTACTTC,CASTSGDRVPYEQYF
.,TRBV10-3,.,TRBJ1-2,TGTGCCATCAGTGAGCATGGGGAGCAGGCTAACTATGGCTACACCTTC,CAISEHGEQANYGYTF
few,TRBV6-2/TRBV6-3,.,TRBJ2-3,TGTGCCAGCAGCAACGGGATTATCCACGGCACAGATACGCAGTATTTT,CASSNGIIHGTDTQYF
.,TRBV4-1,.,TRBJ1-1,TGCGCCAGCAGCCATCATTCGGGGTATGCTTTCTTT,CASSHHSGYAFF
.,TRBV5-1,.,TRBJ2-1,TGCGCCAGCAGCTTGGGACGCCGGGGCAATGAGCAGTTCTTC,CASSLGRRGNEQFF
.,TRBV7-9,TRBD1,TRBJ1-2,TGTGCCAGCAGCGCCCAAGGAAGGGGACAGAACTATGGCTACACCTTC,CASSAQGRGQNYGYTF
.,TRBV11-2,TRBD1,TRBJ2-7,TGTGCCAGCAGCCCCCGGACAGGGCCCTACGAGCAGTACTTC,CASSPRTGPYEQYF
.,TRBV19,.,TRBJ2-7,TGTGCCAGTAGTAATAGCAGGGGGGACGAGCAGTACTTC,CASSNSRGDEQYF
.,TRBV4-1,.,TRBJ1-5,TGCGCCAGCAGCCCTGGGACATATAGCAATCAGCCCCAGCATTTT,CASSPGTYSNQPQHF
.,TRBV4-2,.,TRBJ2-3,TGTGCCAGCAGCCGAAGGGGAACCACAGATACGCAGTATTTT,CASSRRGTTDTQYF
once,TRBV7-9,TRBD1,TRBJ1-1,TGTGCCAGCAGCTCGCTACAGGGGTCGGAGGCTTTCTTT,CASSSLQGSEAFF
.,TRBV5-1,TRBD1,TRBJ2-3,TGCGCCAGCCACTCCTCGACAGGGGGCCCAGATACGCAGTATTTT,CASHSSTGGPDTQYF
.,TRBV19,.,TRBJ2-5,TGTGCCAGTAGTATCGGGCAGGGTCGGGAGACCCAGTACTTC,CASSIGQGRETQYF
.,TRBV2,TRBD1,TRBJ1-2,TGTGCCAGCAATCTTGGGGGCCCCAGAGGGGGCCCCAAAGAAGCTAACTATGGCTACACCTTC,CASNLGGPRGGPKEANYGYTF
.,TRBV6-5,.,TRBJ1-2,TGTGCCAGCCAGGGTTATCTATACACCTTC,CASQGYLYTF